The text below deals with one T cell receptor (beta chain). Its antigen is unknown. These data are taken from a study of T-cell memory formation after mild COVID-19. TCRdb redid the calling of the 5' RACE reads with MiXCR, one entry per CDR3 protein. The sample includes 58,000 or so distinct CDR3 sequences, 25% to 30% of them seen just once. General study results and limits: Cross-reactive memory appears to have joined, as suggested by some responding clones showing up in pre-infection memory. SARS-CoV-2 specificity was not confirmed for second-wave clones peaking on day 37. Shrinking CD4+ clones were chiefly CM and EM; CD8+ ones were chiefly EMRA. Clones that got smaller from day 15 to 85 had even CD4/CD8, while clones growing later tipped toward CD4+.

Sequenced material: PBMCs or a T cell subset sorted from them (not recorded which). The clonotype comes from a man younger than 30 who had mild COVID-19 (a few samples of this study predate the infection). Cell type and time point are not known.

The CDR3 loop is CASSPTSGPFTDTQYF. The CDR3 DNA sequence: TGTGCCAGCTCACCCACTAGCGGTCCCTTCACAGATACGCAGTATTTT. The chain uses TRBV18 and TRBJ2-3; 8 bases line up with TRBD2. Germline lookup yields CDR1 KGHSH and CDR2 LQKENI. V dropped 3 bases and J dropped 2; count of bases not matched to a gene: 7. The CDR3 extends over 16 amino acids.